Each of the 7 T cell receptor beta chains below was sequenced from the same sample in a study of shared clonotypes between healthy human individuals. Some clones are missing from TCRdb's copy, which holds only in-frame ones; the method was immunoSEQ multiplex PCR. The data hold under 1,100,000 clones, with roughly 74% observed a single time. Sequencing input: memory CD4+ T cells from PBMCs. Subset noted: CD45RA-negative fraction. The receptors were gathered from a man between 18 and 29 years old in good health. Some clones in this sample may be carry-over from other donors' samples.

The J gene is TRBJ1-5, the V gene TRBV19; the match to TRBD1 covers 7 bases. The CDR3 length is 16 residues. V shed 7 bases, J shed 3 bases, and the junction held 12 bases outside the gene matches. Germline loops: CDR1 LNHDA, CDR2 SQIVND (reference sequence). CDR3 residues: CASTFGLDRPNQPQHF. As DNA, the CDR3 is TGTGCCAGTACATTCGGGTTGGACAGGCCCAATCAGCCCCAGCATTTT.

The rearrangement joins TRBV6-7 to TRBJ2-7; D is perhaps TRBD1 (5 bases). TRBV6-7 is classed as an ORF, of uncertain function. This CDR3 is built from 12 residues. V was clipped by 11 bases and J by 3 bases, with 14 bases between them. The CDR3 bases are TGTGCCTCCCAGGTAGGGGTCTACGAGCAGTACTTC. Protein sequence: CASQVGVYEQYF.

This clone has just one count. The rearrangement links TRBV11-1 to TRBJ1-2; 8 nucleotides align to TRBD1. Losses at the gene ends were 10 bases for V and 5 bases for J; bases not matched to a gene: 9. The CDR3 contains 13 residues. Germline CDR1 is SGHAT and CDR2 is FQDESV (reference sequence). In DNA, the CDR3 is TGTGCCACTCAGGACAGGGACTCTTATGGCTACACCTTC. Protein sequence: CATQDRDSYGYTF.

Note on this clone: This may be a read error: a much more frequent sequence differs by one nucleotide. The sample holds other DNA sequences that translate to the same CDR3. This CDR3 is CASSLARETQYF. In nucleotides, the CDR3 is TGTGCCAGCAGCTTAGCGCGGGAGACCCAGTACTTC. This rearrangement joins TRBV7-8 to TRBJ2-5, with D unresolved. The CDR3 has 12 residues. V was pared by 0 bases and J by 5 bases, with 4 bases between. Germline CDR1 is SGHVS and CDR2 is FQNEAQ.

V usage is TRBV11-3 and J usage is TRBJ2-5, with D perhaps matching TRBD1 or TRBD2 (5 bases each). Trimming pared 5 bases from V and 13 bases from J, leaving 17 bases between. The CDR3 sequence is 12 residues long. The germline V gene has CDR1 SGHNT and CDR2 YENEEA. CDR3 sequence: CASSTRDGRPYF. Here the CDR3 DNA reads TGTGCCAGCAGCACGAGGGACGGGCGTCCGTACTTC. The full variable domain, completed using reference TRBV11-3 and TRBJ2-5, is EAGVVQSPRYKIIEKKQPVAFWCNPISGHNTLYWYLQNLGQGPELLIRYENEEAVDDSQLPKDRFSAERLKGVDSTLKIQPAELGDSAVYLCASSTRDGRPYFGPGTRLLVL.

The table lists this clone with a few counts. The chain couples TRBV7-2 to TRBJ2-7; D unresolved. This CDR3 is built from 14 residues. Germline V gives CDR1 SGHTA, CDR2 FQGNSA. Trimming took off 1 base at V and 3 bases at J, with 10 bases between the two ends. This CDR3 reads CASSLEWTNYEQYF. CDR3 sequence (DNA): TGTGCCAGCAGCTTAGAGTGGACGAACTACGAGCAGTACTTC.

The chain employs TRBV28 and TRBJ2-1; the match to TRBD2 covers 7 bases. Trimming took 9 bases from V and 3 from J; bases not matched to a gene: 8. The CDR3 is made up of 14 amino acids. Germline V lookup: CDR1 MDHEN, CDR2 SYDVKM. In nucleotides, the CDR3 is TGTGCCAGTTCAAGAAGCGGGAACTACAATGAGCAGTTCTTC. Its protein is CASSRSGNYNEQFF. The entire variable domain, with the rest obtained from reference TRBV28 and TRBJ2-1, is as follows: DVKVTQSSRYLVKRTGEKVFLECVQDMDHENMFWYRQDPGLGLRLIYFSYDVKMKEKGDIPEGYSVSREKKERFSLILESASTNQTSMYLCASSRSGNYNEQFFGPGTRLTVL.